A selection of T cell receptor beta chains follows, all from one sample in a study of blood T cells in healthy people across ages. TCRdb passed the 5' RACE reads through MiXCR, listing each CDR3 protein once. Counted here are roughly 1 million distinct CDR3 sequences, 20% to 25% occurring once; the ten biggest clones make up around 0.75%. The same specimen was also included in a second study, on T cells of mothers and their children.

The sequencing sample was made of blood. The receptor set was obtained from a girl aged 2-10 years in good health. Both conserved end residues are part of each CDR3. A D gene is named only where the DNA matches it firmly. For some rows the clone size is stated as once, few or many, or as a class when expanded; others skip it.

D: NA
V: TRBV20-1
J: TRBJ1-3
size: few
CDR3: CSAREPGSGNTIYF
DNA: TGCAGTGCTAGAGAACCGGGGTCTGGAAACACCATATATTTT

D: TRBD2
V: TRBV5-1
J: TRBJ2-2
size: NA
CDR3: CASSAGAREELFF
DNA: TGCGCCAGTTCAGCGGGAGCTAGGGAGGAGCTGTTTTTT

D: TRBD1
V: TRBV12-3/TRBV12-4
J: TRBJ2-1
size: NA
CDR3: CASSLVGQGVRVQFF
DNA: TGTGCCAGCAGTTTGGTGGGACAGGGGGTGAGGGTGCAGTTCTTC

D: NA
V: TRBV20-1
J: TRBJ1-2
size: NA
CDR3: CSAAQGVGYGYTF
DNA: TGCAGTGCTGCTCAAGGAGTGGGCTATGGCTACACCTTC

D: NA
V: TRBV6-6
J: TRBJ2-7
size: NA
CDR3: CASTQRSFYEQYF
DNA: TGTGCCAGCACCCAGCGGAGCTTCTACGAGCAGTACTTC

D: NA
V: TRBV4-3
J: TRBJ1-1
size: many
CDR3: CASSQGRAEAFF
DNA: TGCGCCAGCAGCCAAGGGAGGGCAGAAGCTTTCTTT

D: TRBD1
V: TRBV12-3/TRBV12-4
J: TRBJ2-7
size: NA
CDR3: CASGLRGQGLGEQYF
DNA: TGTGCCAGCGGTTTAAGGGGACAGGGCTTAGGGGAGCAGTACTTC

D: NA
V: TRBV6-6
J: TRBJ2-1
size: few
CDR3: CASNQRFSYNEQFF
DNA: TGTGCCAGCAATCAGCGGTTCTCCTACAATGAGCAGTTCTTC

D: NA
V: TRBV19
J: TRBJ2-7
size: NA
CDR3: CASSRERSSYEQYF
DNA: TGTGCCAGTAGTAGAGAGCGGAGCTCCTACGAGCAGTACTTC

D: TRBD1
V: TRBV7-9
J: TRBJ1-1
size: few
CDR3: CASSPSGGSEAFF
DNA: TGTGCCAGCAGCCCTTCAGGGGGGTCTGAAGCTTTCTTT

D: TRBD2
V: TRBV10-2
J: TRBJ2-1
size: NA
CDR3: CASTSGIGDEQFF
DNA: TGCGCCAGTACTAGCGGGATAGGCGATGAGCAGTTCTTC

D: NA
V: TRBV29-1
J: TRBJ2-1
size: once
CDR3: CSVARSANEQFF
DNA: TGCAGCGTTGCGCGCTCGGCCAATGAGCAGTTCTTC

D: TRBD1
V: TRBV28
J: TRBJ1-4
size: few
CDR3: CASINLGQGQEKLFF
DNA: TGTGCCAGCATCAACCTTGGACAGGGGCAGGAAAAACTGTTTTTT

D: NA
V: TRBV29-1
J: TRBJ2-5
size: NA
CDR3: CSVEEYDGAIQETQYF
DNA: TGCAGCGTTGAAGAATACGACGGGGCCATTCAAGAGACCCAGTACTTC

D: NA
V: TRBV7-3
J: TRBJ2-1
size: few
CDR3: CASSPRDTYNEQFF
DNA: TGTGCCAGCAGCCCCCGGGACACCTACAATGAGCAGTTCTTC

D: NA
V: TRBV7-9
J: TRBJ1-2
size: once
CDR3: CASTDHRQARGYGYTF
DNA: TGTGCCAGCACCGACCACCGACAGGCGCGGGGCTATGGCTACACCTTC

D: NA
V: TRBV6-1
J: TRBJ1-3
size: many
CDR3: CASTAVSASGNTIYF
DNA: TGTGCCAGCACCGCAGTCTCCGCTTCTGGAAACACCATATATTTT

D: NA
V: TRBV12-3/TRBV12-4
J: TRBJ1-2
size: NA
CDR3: CASSFGPAYGYTF
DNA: TGTGCCAGCAGTTTTGGGCCAGCCTATGGCTACACCTTC

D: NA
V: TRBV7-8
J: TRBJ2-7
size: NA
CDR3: CASSFPARSDYEQYF
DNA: TGTGCCAGCAGCTTCCCCGCTCGGTCTGACTACGAGCAGTACTTC

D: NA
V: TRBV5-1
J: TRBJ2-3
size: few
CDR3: CASSLSGTDSWGDTQYF
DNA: TGCGCCAGCAGCTTGAGTGGAACGGACAGCTGGGGAGATACGCAGTATTTT

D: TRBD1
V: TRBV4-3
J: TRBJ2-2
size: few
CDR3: CASSQDVWDRGLSTGELFF
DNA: TGCGCCAGCAGCCAAGATGTCTGGGACAGGGGGCTATCCACCGGGGAGCTGTTTTTT

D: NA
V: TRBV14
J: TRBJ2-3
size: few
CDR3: CASSQDNGRTDTQYF
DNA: TGTGCCAGCAGCCAAGACAACGGACGCACAGATACGCAGTATTTT

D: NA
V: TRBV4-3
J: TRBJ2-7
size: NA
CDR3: CASSQVTTRVDEQYF
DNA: TGCGCCAGCAGCCAGGTGACTACCAGGGTTGACGAGCAGTACTTC

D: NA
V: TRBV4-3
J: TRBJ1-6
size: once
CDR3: CASSQGDIYNSPLHF
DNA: TGCGCCAGCAGCCAGGGGGACATCTATAATTCACCCCTCCACTTT

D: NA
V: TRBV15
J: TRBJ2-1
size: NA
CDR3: CATSREAVSYNEQFF
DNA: TGTGCCACCAGCAGAGAGGCAGTCTCCTACAATGAGCAGTTCTTC

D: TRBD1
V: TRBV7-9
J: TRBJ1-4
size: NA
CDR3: CASRQGEDEKLFF
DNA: TGTGCCAGCAGACAGGGGGAGGATGAAAAACTGTTTTTT

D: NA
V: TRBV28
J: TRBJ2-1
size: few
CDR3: CAAGEAGKMNEQFF
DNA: TGTGCCGCCGGGGAGGCAGGGAAGATGAATGAGCAGTTCTTC

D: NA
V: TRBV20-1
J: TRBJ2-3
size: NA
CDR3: CSAKESMPPTDTQYF
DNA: TGCAGTGCTAAAGAGAGTATGCCCCCGACAGATACGCAGTATTTT

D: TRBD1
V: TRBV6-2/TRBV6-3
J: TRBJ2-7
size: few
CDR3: CASMGTGTYEQYF
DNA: TGTGCCAGCATGGGGACAGGGACCTACGAGCAGTACTTC

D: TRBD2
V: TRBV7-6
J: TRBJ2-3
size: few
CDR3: CASSLGTSGTSSTDTQYF
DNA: TGTGCCAGCAGCCTCGGGACTAGCGGGACTTCTAGCACAGATACGCAGTATTTT

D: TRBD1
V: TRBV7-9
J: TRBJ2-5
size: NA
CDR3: CASSRQSPRGLGETQYF
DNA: TGTGCCAGCAGCCGGCAGTCCCCCAGGGGGCTGGGTGAGACCCAGTACTTC

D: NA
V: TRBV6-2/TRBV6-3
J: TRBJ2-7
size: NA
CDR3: CASGGWTSKGYEQYF
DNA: TGTGCCAGCGGGGGTTGGACTTCCAAGGGCTACGAGCAGTACTTC

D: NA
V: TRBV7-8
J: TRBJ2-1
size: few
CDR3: CASSLPSRYNEQFF
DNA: TGTGCCAGCAGCTTACCATCCAGGTACAATGAGCAGTTCTTC

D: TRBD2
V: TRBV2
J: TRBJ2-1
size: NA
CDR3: CASSESSGREWNEQFF
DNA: TGTGCCAGCAGTGAGTCAAGCGGGAGAGAGTGGAATGAGCAGTTCTTC

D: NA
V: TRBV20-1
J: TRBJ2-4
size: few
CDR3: CSASSAGGGGIQYF
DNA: TGCAGTGCTAGCTCTGCCGGCGGCGGCGGCATTCAGTACTTC

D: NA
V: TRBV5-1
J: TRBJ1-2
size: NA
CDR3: CASSLSGESLYGYTF
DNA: TGCGCCAGCAGCTTGAGCGGTGAAAGCCTCTATGGCTACACCTTC

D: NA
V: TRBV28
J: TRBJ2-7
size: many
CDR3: CASSPGGSSYEQYF
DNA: TGTGCCAGCAGCCCCGGCGGATCATCCTACGAGCAGTACTTC

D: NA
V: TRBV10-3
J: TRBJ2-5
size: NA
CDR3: CAAGRGTGQETQYF
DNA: TGTGCCGCCGGAAGGGGAACAGGCCAAGAGACCCAGTACTTC

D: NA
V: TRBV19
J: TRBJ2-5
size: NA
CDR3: CASSIDQEGKETQYF
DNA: TGTGCCAGTAGTATAGATCAGGAGGGGAAGGAGACCCAGTACTTC

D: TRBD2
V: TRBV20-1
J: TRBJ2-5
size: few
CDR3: CSARDERGYWETQYF
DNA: TGCAGTGCTAGAGATGAGCGGGGGTATTGGGAGACCCAGTACTTC

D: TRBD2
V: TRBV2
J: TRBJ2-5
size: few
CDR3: CASSRGGGVTQYF
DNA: TGTGCCAGCAGTCGTGGGGGAGGGGTGACCCAGTACTTC

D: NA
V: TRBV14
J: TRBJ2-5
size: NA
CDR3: CASSQDSRPRETQYF
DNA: TGTGCCAGCAGCCAAGATAGCAGGCCTCGAGAGACCCAGTACTTC

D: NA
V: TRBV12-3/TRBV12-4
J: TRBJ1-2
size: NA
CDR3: CASRPPRTDEGYTF
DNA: TGTGCCAGCAGGCCCCCACGGACAGACGAAGGCTACACCTTC